Listed below are T cell receptor beta chains from one sample, sequenced in a study of blood T cell repertoires in COVID-19. Profiled with immunoSEQ multiplex PCR; TCRdb holds only in-frame clones, not every one. This table holds 470,000 or so clones, nearly 90% found once. The source material was PBMCs or T cells enriched from blood (not recorded which). Receptor source: a woman between 18 and 29 years old with acute COVID-19. The CDR3 runs from the conserved cysteine through the conserved F or W. The D gene is left open where the match is weak. Clone size is shown for a subset of rows, as once, few, many or a class of expanded clone.

j_call: TRBJ1-5
v_call: TRBV2
d_call: NA
clone_size: once
cdr3_aa: CASREQEDQPQHF
cdr3_nt: TGTGCCAGCAGAGAACAAGAGGATCAGCCCCAGCATTTT

j_call: TRBJ2-3
v_call: TRBV30
d_call: NA
clone_size: NA
cdr3_aa: CAWSGLKVDTQYF
cdr3_nt: TGTGCCTGGAGTGGACTCAAGGTGGATACGCAGTATTTT

j_call: TRBJ2-3
v_call: TRBV3-1/TRBV3-2
d_call: NA
clone_size: NA
cdr3_aa: CASSPQGRDTQYF
cdr3_nt: TGTGCCAGCAGCCCCCAGGGGAGAGATACGCAGTATTTT

j_call: TRBJ1-2
v_call: TRBV6-5
d_call: NA
clone_size: NA
cdr3_aa: CASRGGEGYGYTF
cdr3_nt: TGTGCCAGCAGGGGAGGGGAAGGTTATGGCTACACCTTC

j_call: TRBJ1-5
v_call: TRBV7-2
d_call: NA
clone_size: NA
cdr3_aa: CASSLDRTAGQPQHF
cdr3_nt: TGTGCCAGCAGCTTAGACCGGACAGCAGGCCAGCCCCAGCATTTT

j_call: TRBJ2-1
v_call: TRBV19
d_call: NA
clone_size: NA
cdr3_aa: CASRKDSHNEQFF
cdr3_nt: TGTGCCAGTAGGAAAGACAGTCACAATGAGCAGTTCTTC

j_call: TRBJ1-1
v_call: TRBV30
d_call: NA
clone_size: NA
cdr3_aa: CAWSPSLATAEAFF
cdr3_nt: TGTGCCTGGAGTCCGAGCTTAGCGACGGCAGAAGCTTTCTTT

j_call: TRBJ1-5
v_call: TRBV5-6
d_call: TRBD1
clone_size: NA
cdr3_aa: CASSLWTGMGQPQHF
cdr3_nt: TGTGCCAGCAGCCTCTGGACAGGGATGGGTCAGCCCCAGCATTTT

j_call: TRBJ2-5
v_call: TRBV27
d_call: TRBD2
clone_size: NA
cdr3_aa: CASTRTSGRQETQYF
cdr3_nt: TGTGCCAGCACTAGGACTAGCGGGAGACAAGAGACCCAGTACTTC

j_call: TRBJ1-2
v_call: TRBV9
d_call: TRBD1
clone_size: few
cdr3_aa: CASSPGQDNYGYTF
cdr3_nt: TGTGCCAGCAGCCCGGGACAGGATAACTATGGCTACACCTTC

j_call: TRBJ2-5
v_call: TRBV27
d_call: NA
clone_size: NA
cdr3_aa: CASSFRTTETQYF
cdr3_nt: TGTGCCAGCAGTTTTAGGACTACGGAGACCCAGTACTTC

j_call: TRBJ1-5
v_call: TRBV6-5
d_call: TRBD1
clone_size: NA
cdr3_aa: CASSTGQYSYQPQHF
cdr3_nt: TGTGCCAGCAGCACGGGACAGTATAGTTATCAGCCCCAGCATTTT

j_call: TRBJ2-7
v_call: TRBV19
d_call: NA
clone_size: NA
cdr3_aa: CASSMSARGYEQYF
cdr3_nt: TGTGCCAGTAGTATGTCGGCAAGAGGCTACGAGCAGTACTTC

j_call: TRBJ1-1
v_call: TRBV4-1
d_call: NA
clone_size: NA
cdr3_aa: CASSFKEGQSMNTEAFF
cdr3_nt: TGCGCCAGCAGCTTTAAAGAGGGACAAAGCATGAACACTGAAGCTTTCTTT

j_call: TRBJ1-3
v_call: TRBV18
d_call: NA
clone_size: NA
cdr3_aa: CASREVSGNTIYF
cdr3_nt: TGTGCCAGCCGTGAGGTATCTGGAAACACCATATATTTT

j_call: TRBJ2-3
v_call: TRBV6-5
d_call: NA
clone_size: once
cdr3_aa: CASRGTLADTQYF
cdr3_nt: TGTGCCAGCAGAGGTACCCTAGCAGATACGCAGTATTTT

j_call: TRBJ1-5
v_call: TRBV7-9
d_call: TRBD1
clone_size: NA
cdr3_aa: CASSHGTGYSNQPQHF
cdr3_nt: TGTGCCAGCAGCCACGGGACAGGATATAGCAATCAGCCCCAGCATTTT

j_call: TRBJ2-5
v_call: TRBV6-2/TRBV6-3
d_call: NA
clone_size: NA
cdr3_aa: CASSYPDRTWETQYF
cdr3_nt: TGTGCCAGCAGTTATCCCGACAGGACCTGGGAGACCCAGTACTTC

j_call: TRBJ1-4
v_call: TRBV7-8
d_call: NA
clone_size: NA
cdr3_aa: CASSLSFATNEKLFF
cdr3_nt: TGTGCCAGCAGCTTATCGTTTGCAACTAATGAAAAACTGTTTTTT

j_call: TRBJ1-1
v_call: TRBV4-1
d_call: NA
clone_size: NA
cdr3_aa: CASSHGAGNTEAFF
cdr3_nt: TGCGCCAGCAGCCATGGGGCAGGGAACACTGAAGCTTTCTTT